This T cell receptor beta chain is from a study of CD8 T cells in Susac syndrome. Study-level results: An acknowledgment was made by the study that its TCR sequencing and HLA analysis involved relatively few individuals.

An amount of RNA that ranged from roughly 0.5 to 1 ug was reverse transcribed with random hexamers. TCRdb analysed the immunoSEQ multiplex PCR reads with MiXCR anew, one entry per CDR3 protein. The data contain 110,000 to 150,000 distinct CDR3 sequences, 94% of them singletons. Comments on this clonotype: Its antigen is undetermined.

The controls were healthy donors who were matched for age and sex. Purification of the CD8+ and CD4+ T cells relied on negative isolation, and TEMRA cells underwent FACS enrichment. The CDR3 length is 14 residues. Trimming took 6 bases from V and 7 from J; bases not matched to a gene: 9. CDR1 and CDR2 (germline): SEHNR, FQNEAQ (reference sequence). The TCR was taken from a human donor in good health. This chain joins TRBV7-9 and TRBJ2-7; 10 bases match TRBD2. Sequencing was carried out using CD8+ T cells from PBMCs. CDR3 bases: TGTGCCAGCAGATTGACTAGCGGGCATTCGGAGCAGTACTTC. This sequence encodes CASRLTSGHSEQYF.